These 29 T cell receptor beta chains came from one sample sequenced in a study of cytomegalovirus exposure and HLA in healthy donors. The PCR had 60 Vbeta and 13 Jbeta primers. Data came from immunoSEQ multiplex PCR; TCRdb stores just in-frame clones and leaves some out. The sample gives about 120,000 clones, 80% to 90% of which show up once; more than 3.5% is in the top ten. Material for sequencing was PBMCs. Every receptor here comes from a woman aged 40 to 49 in good health and CMV-seropositive.

The chain joins TRBV4-3 to TRBJ2-3, with D possibly matching TRBD2 (5 bases). Trimming removed 1 base at V and 1 base at J, with 12 bases between. Germline V CDR1 and CDR2: LGHNA, YSLEER. The CDR3 extends over 16 amino acids. This chain's CDR3 is CASSQGASGGTDTQYF. The CDR3 DNA reads as TGCGCCAGCAGCCAAGGGGCCAGCGGCGGCACAGATACGCAGTATTTT.

The rearrangement links TRBV28 to TRBJ2-7; 8 nucleotides align to TRBD1. In germline, CDR1 is MDHEN, CDR2 SYDVKM. The CDR3 totals 13 residues. V lost 9 bases, J lost 3 bases, and 7 bases stayed unmatched. This CDR3 is CASSGTGGYEQYF. The CDR3 DNA is TGTGCCAGTAGTGGGACAGGTGGCTACGAGCAGTACTTC.

The CDR3 is CASTSLNSNQPQHF. CDR3 in DNA: TGTGCCAGTACTTCCCTAAATAGCAATCAGCCCCAGCATTTT. The chain combines TRBV19 with TRBJ1-5, with unresolved D. V gave up 7 bases and J gave up 0 bases, with 10 bases separating them. CDR3 length: 14 amino acids. Germline V gene data show CDR1 as LNHDA and CDR2 as SQIVND (reference sequence).

This clone was seen only a few times. V is TRBV2 and J is TRBJ2-7, with TRBD1 as a possible D gene (6 bases). This CDR3 is 15 amino acids long. V was shortened by 1 base and J by 0 bases, with 10 bases between the two germline ends. CDR1 and CDR2 (germline): SNHLY, FYNNEI. DNA of the CDR3: TGTGCCAGCAGTGAAGGGGCAGGGGTCTCCTACGAGCAGTACTTC. This gives the protein CASSEGAGVSYEQYF. The whole variable domain, filled in from reference TRBV2 and TRBJ2-7, reads EPEVTQTPSHQVTQMGQEVILRCVPISNHLYFYWYRQILGQKVEFLVSFYNNEISEKSEIFDDQFSVERPDGSNFTLKIRSTKLEDSAMYFCASSEGAGVSYEQYFGPGTRLTVT.

The chain joins TRBV4-3 to TRBJ2-5; D gene ambiguous. The assigned J gene may be wrong: the sequence end matches TRBJ2-7 better. Per the germline V gene, CDR1 is LGHNA and CDR2 is YSLEER. This CDR3 is 15 amino acids long. The CDR3 nucleotides read TGCGCCAGCAGCCAAGATCTGATCCTTAGCAACGAGCAGTACTTC. This encodes CASSQDLILSNEQYF.

This sequence joins TRBV2 and TRBJ2-2, with 10 bases that match TRBD2. CDR1 is SNHLY and CDR2 is FYNNEI in the germline V gene. CDR3 length: 15 amino acids. Germline trimming cut 5 bases from V and 8 bases from J; bases unmatched to any gene: 8. The DNA for the CDR3 is TGTGCCAGCAGTTCCCAGCGGGAGGGCCATGGGGAGCTGTTTTTT. Protein product: CASSSQREGHGELFF. The full variable domain, its missing parts supplied by reference TRBV2 and TRBJ2-2, is EPEVTQTPSHQVTQMGQEVILRCVPISNHLYFYWYRQILGQKVEFLVSFYNNEISEKSEIFDDQFSVERPDGSNFTLKIRSTKLEDSAMYFCASSSQREGHGELFFGEGSRLTVL.

This clone was found a few times. This chain joins TRBV4-3 and TRBJ1-6; 9 bases agree with TRBD1. V was pared by 0 bases and J by 7 bases, with 1 base of the junction left unmatched. The V gene's germline CDR1 is LGHNA and CDR2 YSLEER. The length of the CDR3 is 15 residues. The CDR3 here is CASSQETGGNSPLHF. CDR3 sequence (DNA): TGCGCCAGCAGCCAAGAGACAGGGGGAAATTCACCCCTCCACTTT.

The rearrangement uses TRBV18 and TRBJ1-5; 8 positions match TRBD1. After removal of 4 bases from V and 1 base from J, the junction contained 6 bases not matched to a gene. Germline CDR1 KGHSH, CDR2 LQKENI. The CDR3 loop spans 16 amino acids. In DNA, the CDR3 is TGTGCCAGCTCACTAATCGACAGGGGAAGCAATCAGCCCCAGCATTTT. Encoded protein: CASSLIDRGSNQPQHF.

For this clone: An end of the junction differs from the germline gene, which may be a read error. This chain links TRBV7-9 with TRBJ1-2; unclear D gene. The CDR3 length is 15 residues. The germline CDR1 and CDR2 sequences are SEHNR and FQNEAQ (reference sequence). The CDR3 loop reads CASSLGRVEGYGYTF. CDR3 bases: TGTGCCAGCAGTTTAGGACGGGTGGAGGGCTATGGCTACACCTTC.

The chain has TRBV15 and TRBJ2-3, with D possibly being TRBD1 (6 bases). From germline, CDR1 is LNHNV and CDR2 YYDKDF (reference sequence). This CDR3 is 14 amino acids long. Trimming cost V 6 bases and J 6 bases, with 16 bases left between them. The CDR3 region is CATRETGIGDTQYF. CDR3 nucleotide sequence: TGTGCCACCAGGGAAACAGGGATCGGCGATACGCAGTATTTT.

The chain recombines TRBV25-1 with TRBJ1-5; D is possibly TRBD1 (5 bases). The CDR3 covers 15 residues. V lost 4 bases, J lost 0 bases, and 10 bases lay in between. Germline-derived CDR1 and CDR2 are MGHDK and SYGVNS. In DNA, the CDR3 is TGTGCCAGCAGTGTTTCGGGGGATAGCAATCAGCCCCAGCATTTT. Translating it yields CASSVSGDSNQPQHF.

This chain connects TRBV30 to TRBJ1-1, with unresolved D. V lost 4 bases and J 1 base, leaving 10 bases between the germline ends. This CDR3 region has 13 residues. Germline CDR1 is GTSNPN and CDR2 is SVGIG (reference sequence). CDR3 loop: CAWNPAGNTEAFF. In nucleotides, the CDR3 is TGTGCCTGGAATCCCGCGGGGAACACTGAAGCTTTCTTT.

V and J are TRBV6-1 and TRBJ2-7; TRBD2 matches 8 bases. Trimming at V came to 0 bases and at J to 3 bases, leaving 4 bases not matched to a gene. Germline lookup yields CDR1 MNHNS and CDR2 SASEGT. This CDR3 has 15 residues. The CDR3 spells CASSEAASGGYEQYF. In DNA, the CDR3 is TGTGCCAGCAGTGAAGCAGCCAGCGGGGGCTACGAGCAGTACTTC.

This chain connects TRBV27 to TRBJ2-3; D is unclear. The V gene's germline CDR1 is MNHEY and CDR2 SMNVEV (reference sequence). The CDR3 totals 13 residues. V lost 5 bases and J lost 0, with 6 bases in between. The DNA for the CDR3 is TGTGCCAGCAGTACCACTAGCACAGATACGCAGTATTTT. Translation gives CASSTTSTDTQYF.

The CDR3 DNA sequence: TGTGCCAGCAAACGCGACAGGGTCCCCTACAATGAGCAGTTCTTC. As protein: CASKRDRVPYNEQFF. The chain carries TRBV6-1 and TRBJ2-1; TRBD1 aligns across 7 bases. V lost 7 bases, J lost 2 bases, and 8 bases stayed unmatched. In germline, CDR1 is MNHNS, CDR2 SASEGT. CDR3 length equals 15 residues.

This sequence joins TRBV21-1 and TRBJ2-1; the DNA was not used to check the table's D call, TRBD2. TRBV21-1 represents a pseudogene. The CDR3 covers 14 residues. CDR3 region: CASRPSGRGDEQFF. The DNA for the CDR3 is TGTGCCAGCAGACCTAGCGGGAGGGGAGATGAGCAGTTCTTC.

This clone is a singleton in its sample. The chain employs TRBV11-1 and TRBJ1-1, with unresolved D. Trimming pared 1 base from V and 1 base from J, leaving 7 bases between. This CDR3 region has 14 residues. CDR1 and CDR2 from the germline V gene are SGHAT and FQDESV (reference sequence). In DNA, the CDR3 is TGTGCCAGCAGCTTAGTCCACGGGAACACTGAAGCTTTCTTT. Its translation: CASSLVHGNTEAFF.

The V call is TRBV4-3, the J call TRBJ1-4, with D perhaps matching TRBD1 (6 bases). There are 16 residues in the CDR3. V lost 4 bases and J 4 bases, leaving 16 bases between the germline ends. CDR1 is LGHNA, CDR2 YSLEER, per germline. In DNA form, the CDR3 reads TGCGCCAGCAGCCCTTCGATAGACAGGCATAATGAAAAACTGTTTTTT. Protein: CASSPSIDRHNEKLFF.

The chain is built from TRBV7-3 and TRBJ2-1; 9 bases fit TRBD1. With 5 bases clipped from V and 5 bases from J, the junction kept 7 bases outside the gene matches. The CDR3 extends over 15 amino acids. The V gene's germline CDR1 is SGHTA and CDR2 FQGTGA. DNA of the CDR3: TGTGCCAGCAGCAATGGACAGGGGCCCGACAATGAGCAGTTCTTC. Amino acid sequence: CASSNGQGPDNEQFF.

The chain uses TRBV6-1 and TRBJ1-3, with a weak D call TRBD1 (5 bases). Germline CDR1 is MNHNS and CDR2 is SASEGT. The CDR3 sequence is 16 residues long. V lost 2 bases, J lost 1 base, and 12 bases lay in between. This CDR3 is CASSELPDSSGNTIYF. The CDR3 bases are TGTGCCAGCAGTGAACTTCCTGACAGTTCTGGAAACACCATATATTTT.

The chain recombines TRBV7-9 with TRBJ2-7; TRBD2 agrees at 10 bases. The CDR3 is 15 amino acids. CDR1 and CDR2 (germline): SEHNR, FQNEAQ (reference sequence). Trimming at V came to 4 bases and at J to 5 bases, leaving 8 bases not matched to a gene. The CDR3 DNA reads as TGTGCCAGCAGCTCCGGACTAGCGGTCCTCAACGAGCAGTACTTC. It encodes CASSSGLAVLNEQYF. The complete variable domain, with remaining parts taken from reference TRBV7-9 and TRBJ2-7, reads DTGVSQNPRHKITKRGQNVTFRCDPISEHNRLYWYRQTLGQGPEFLTYFQNEAQLEKSRLLSDRFSAERPKGSFSTLEIQRTEQGDSAMYLCASSSGLAVLNEQYFGPGTRLTVT.

This clone was picked up one time. The chain has TRBV6-1 and TRBJ2-7, with 11 bases fitting TRBD2. This CDR3 is 14 amino acids long. V gave up 6 bases and J gave up 2 bases; unmatched junction bases: 3. The germline V gene has CDR1 MNHNS and CDR2 SASEGT. The CDR3 coding sequence is TGTGCCAGCAGGACTAGCGGGACCACCTACGAGCAGTACTTC. Encoded protein: CASRTSGTTYEQYF.

This clone was counted a few times. The V and J genes are TRBV25-1 and TRBJ2-2; 10 bases fit TRBD1. The CDR3 is 16 amino acids. Germline lookup yields CDR1 MGHDK and CDR2 SYGVNS. V gave up 10 bases and J gave up 7 bases; unmatched junction bases: 15. The CDR3 reads CATSTGGAWRGGELFF. The CDR3 bases are TGTGCCACTTCGACAGGGGGCGCGTGGCGAGGCGGGGAGCTGTTTTTT.

The genes are TRBV6-5 and TRBJ2-5; possible D gene TRBD1, 5 bases. The J call could be wrong; TRBJ2-7 is a better fit for the DNA end. CDR1 MNHEY and CDR2 SVGAGI come from the germline V gene. There are 13 residues in the CDR3. In DNA form, the CDR3 reads TGTGCCACCACGGTGCAGGACACCTACGAGCAGTACTTC. Protein sequence: CATTVQDTYEQYF.

This chain uses TRBV27 with TRBJ2-3, with TRBD1 as a possible D gene (5 bases). V lost 6 bases to trimming and J lost 2 bases, with 12 bases between them. Per the germline V gene, CDR1 is MNHEY and CDR2 is SMNVEV (reference sequence). This CDR3 has 14 residues. The CDR3 loop is CASSRTPFTDTQYF. CDR3 DNA sequence: TGTGCCAGCAGCAGGACACCCTTCACAGATACGCAGTATTTT.

This chain joins TRBV25-1 and TRBJ2-1; 7 nucleotides line up with TRBD2. Germline assignment: CDR1 MGHDK and CDR2 SYGVNS. The CDR3 has 15 residues. V lost 1 base and J lost 2; bases outside the gene matches: 2. The CDR3 nucleotides are TGTGCCAGCAGTGAATTTAGCGGGCCCTACAATGAGCAGTTCTTC. It codes for CASSEFSGPYNEQFF.

The chain is built from TRBV28 and TRBJ2-7; D unclear. V lost 4 bases and J lost 6, with 19 bases in between. Germline V gene sequence: CDR1 MDHEN, CDR2 SYDVKM. CDR3 length: 15 residues. CDR3 sequence: CASSYLKPQSPEQYF. CDR3 DNA: TGTGCCAGCAGTTACCTCAAACCTCAGTCCCCCGAGCAGTACTTC.

This chain links TRBV25-1 with TRBJ2-3; 9 bases are shared with TRBD2. The CDR3 has 17 residues. J was trimmed by 4 bases and V by 4 bases; bases with no gene match: 12. Germline CDR1 and CDR2: MGHDK and SYGVNS. CDR3 sequence: CASSGELAGSIADTQYF. Written as DNA, the CDR3 is TGTGCCAGCAGTGGAGAGCTAGCGGGATCGATCGCAGATACGCAGTATTTT.

CDR3 amino acids: CASSFGQSNEKLFF. In DNA, the CDR3 is TGTGCCAGCAGTTTCGGACAGAGTAATGAAAAACTGTTTTTT. This sequence joins TRBV6-6 and TRBJ1-4, with a tentative D call TRBD1 (6 bases). This CDR3 comprises 14 residues. V lost 4 bases, J lost 4 bases, and 10 bases lay in between. The V gene's germline CDR1 is MNHNY and CDR2 SVGAGI (reference sequence).